Each of the 5 T cell receptor beta chains below was sequenced from the same sample in a study of OX40 agonist ivuxolimab in advanced cancers. Profiled with immunoSEQ multiplex PCR; TCRdb holds only in-frame clones, not every one. Here the sample spans about 20,000 clones, around nine tenths being singletons. This sample comprised CD4+ or CD8+ T cells sorted from blood, obtained in a trial of the OX40 agonist ivuxolimab. These receptors were taken from an adult with an advanced solid tumor such as melanoma, head and neck, liver or kidney cancer.

V gene TRBV6-1 combines with J gene TRBJ1-1, with D maybe TRBD1 (5 bases). The CDR3 runs 15 residues. Trimming shortened V by 1 base and J by 0 bases, and 9 bases separated the two germline ends. Germline CDR1 reads MNHNS; CDR2 reads SASEGT. DNA of the CDR3: TGTGCCAGCAGTGAAGAGGGGTACATGAACACTGAAGCTTTCTTT. The encoded protein is CASSEEGYMNTEAFF.

V usage is TRBV27 and J usage is TRBJ2-7; TRBD1 matches at 8 bases. Germline CDR1 MNHEY, CDR2 SMNVEV (reference sequence). V lost 4 bases to trimming and J lost 0 bases; unmatched junction nucleotides: 5. The CDR3 runs 15 residues. CDR3 loop: CASSSLGQGSYEQYF. Here the CDR3 DNA reads TGTGCCAGCAGTTCTCTAGGACAGGGCTCCTACGAGCAGTACTTC.

This clone came up once. The chain employs TRBV6-5 and TRBJ1-2, with D tentatively TRBD1 (5 bases). Germline CDR1 reads MNHEY; CDR2 reads SVGAGI. This CDR3 is built from 14 residues. Trimming stripped 6 bases from V and 4 bases from J, with 15 bases between. CDR3 sequence: CASRYRGATYGYTF. The CDR3 DNA is TGTGCCAGCAGGTACCGAGGGGCGACCTATGGCTACACCTTC.

The J gene is TRBJ1-1, the V gene TRBV6-5; D not resolved. The CDR3 runs 14 residues. CDR1 is MNHEY and CDR2 is SVGAGI in the germline V gene. Deletions cut 6 bases from V and 5 bases from J, with 16 bases between. DNA for the CDR3: TGTGCCAGCAGGGACGTTTGGGGTAATACTGAAGCTTTCTTT. Translating gives CASRDVWGNTEAFF.

The chain joins TRBV5-5 to TRBJ1-2; D ambiguous. Germline-derived CDR1 and CDR2 are SGHKS and YYEKEE (reference sequence). V lost 2 bases to trimming and J lost 5 bases, with 16 bases between them. This CDR3 has 15 amino acids. The CDR3 DNA follows: TGTGCCAGCAGCTTAGGCAGGCCGCCCCTTTATGGCTACACCTTC. It yields the protein CASSLGRPPLYGYTF.